Below, one TCR beta chain is given with its context. There are 13 residues in the CDR3. V lost 3 bases to trimming and J lost 4 bases, with 9 bases between them. CDR1 is SNHLY and CDR2 is FYNNEI in the germline V gene. This record belongs to a study of blood T cell repertoires in COVID-19. At the level of the study: There were acute and convalescent COVID-19 samples, and they came from the United States, Italy and Spain.

Participants were aged roughly 18 to 89 years from about 25 US areas. Recovered participants had two consecutive negative NP/OP PCR tests, healthcare professional clearance, or symptom resolution. Per the original data handling: How many nucleated cells were present was estimated from reference gene primer amplification. The protocol was immunoSEQ multiplex PCR, while the TCRdb copy is restricted to in-frame clones and leaves out a portion. V and J calls and clone size come straight from that table; D and trimming were deduced from the DNA. The table shows about 250,000 clones, with just over 85% occurring only once.

The TCR originated in a man in his forties who had recovered from COVID-19. V and J are TRBV2 and TRBJ1-2, with TRBD1 as a possible D gene (5 bases). The sequenced sample was PBMCs or T cells enriched from blood (not recorded which). CDR3: CASSDREAYGYTF. As DNA, the CDR3 is TGTGCCAGCAGTGACAGGGAAGCCTATGGCTACACCTTC.